The 13 T cell receptor beta chains below come from one sample, sequenced in a study of cytotoxic CD8 clonotypes in ibrutinib-treated CLL. Generated by immunoSEQ multiplex PCR, the TCRdb table keeps only in-frame clones and is missing some. The data show over 75,000 clones, around four fifths seen once. This specimen consisted of PBMCs, obtained after 12 months of ibrutinib treatment. Receptor source: a human donor with chronic lymphocytic leukemia.

The J gene is TRBJ2-6, the V gene TRBV2; TRBD2 is a possible D gene (7 bases). V was clipped by 11 bases and J by 3 bases, with 17 bases between them. CDR3 length: 15 amino acids. CDR1 SNHLY and CDR2 FYNNEI come from the germline V gene. Here the CDR3 reads CASWGGLIGANVLTF. CDR3 coding DNA: TGTGCCTCCTGGGGGGGGCTGATTGGGGCCAACGTCCTGACTTTC.

V gene TRBV6-5 combines with J gene TRBJ2-3; D gene uncertain. Germline V CDR1 and CDR2: MNHEY, SVGAGI. V lost 6 bases and J lost 2, with 15 bases in between. This CDR3 is 15 amino acids long. The CDR3 sequence is CASRTPAGNTDTQYF. The DNA of the CDR3 is TGTGCCAGCAGAACCCCTGCTGGGAACACAGATACGCAGTATTTT.

J is TRBJ2-1 and V is TRBV6-5, with TRBD2 as a possible D gene (7 bases). V was cut by 0 bases and J by 6 bases, with 15 bases left in between. Germline V gives CDR1 MNHEY, CDR2 SVGAGI. This CDR3 is 16 amino acids long. The CDR3 bases are TGTGCCAGCAGTTACTCGAATCGCGGGGGCGCCAATGAGCAGTTCTTC. Translating gives CASSYSNRGGANEQFF.

This clone is categorized as medium-sized. Here the CDR3 reads CASSQEGLYNEQFF. The CDR3 DNA sequence: TGCGCCAGCAGCCAAGAGGGACTCTACAATGAGCAGTTCTTC. The gene calls are TRBV4-1 and TRBJ2-1; D may be TRBD2 (6 bases). The CDR3 consists of 14 residues. V was shortened by 0 bases and J by 3 bases, with 6 bases between the two germline ends. CDR1 and CDR2 (germline): MGHRA, YSYEKL.

V and J are TRBV5-1 and TRBJ2-3; a weak D match, TRBD1 (6 bases). Trimming took 4 bases from V and 6 from J, leaving 12 bases between them. This CDR3 contains 13 residues. CDR1 and CDR2 (germline): SGHRS, YFSETQ. The CDR3 is CASSIQGIDTQYF. In DNA, the CDR3 is TGCGCCAGCAGCATACAGGGAATTGATACGCAGTATTTT. Combining the CDR3 with reference TRBV5-1 and TRBJ2-3 gives the whole variable domain KAGVTQTPRYLIKTRGQQVTLSCSPISGHRSVSWYQQTPGQGLQFLFEYFSETQRNKGNFPGRFSGRQFSNSRSEMNVSTLELGDSALYLCASSIQGIDTQYFGPGTRLTVL.

V gene TRBV5-6 combines with J gene TRBJ1-2; TRBD1 aligns across 9 bases. Trimming cost V 4 bases and J 7 bases; bases outside gene matches: 11. Germline V gene sequence: CDR1 SGHDT, CDR2 YYEEEE. The CDR3 sequence is 15 residues long. The CDR3 here is CASSQTGGATSGYTF. CDR3 in DNA: TGTGCCAGCAGCCAAACAGGGGGCGCGACGAGTGGCTACACCTTC.

The chain recombines TRBV19 with TRBJ1-6; 7 bases agree with TRBD1. Trimming at V came to 6 bases and at J to 11 bases, leaving 7 bases not matched to a gene. Per the germline V gene, CDR1 is LNHDA and CDR2 is SQIVND (reference sequence). CDR3 size: 13 residues. The CDR3 sequence is CASSPTGQTPLHF. The CDR3 region has the DNA TGTGCCAGTAGCCCAACGGGACAGACACCCCTCCACTTT.

The chain is built from TRBV6-5 and TRBJ1-3, with D maybe TRBD1 (5 bases). Germline V gives CDR1 MNHEY, CDR2 SVGAGI. This CDR3 spans 15 amino acids. The V end was cut by 7 bases, the J end by 2 bases, with 15 bases between. The CDR3 protein is CASMAGVKTGNTIYF. The CDR3 coding sequence is TGTGCCAGCATGGCGGGGGTGAAAACTGGAAACACCATATATTTT.

The CDR3 here is CASSPGGRSNQPQHF. In DNA, the CDR3 is TGTGCCAGCAGCCCCGGGGGACGGAGCAATCAGCCCCAGCATTTT. The chain uses TRBV7-2 and TRBJ1-5, with D possibly matching TRBD1 (5 bases). The V and J ends lost 5 bases and 1 base respectively, with 12 bases between them. This CDR3 is built from 15 residues. Germline lookup yields CDR1 SGHTA and CDR2 FQGNSA.

The V gene is TRBV10-3, the J gene TRBJ1-5; D is ambiguous. CDR1 is ENHRY, CDR2 SYGVKD, per germline. This CDR3 region has 14 residues. Trimming cost V 6 bases and J 0 bases, with 9 bases left between them. The CDR3 coding sequence is TGTGCCATCAGCCGGGCCATTAGCAATCAGCCCCAGCATTTT. Translation gives CAISRAISNQPQHF.

V usage is TRBV5-6 and J usage is TRBJ2-6; TRBD2 aligns across 8 bases. This CDR3 spans 15 amino acids. Germline loops: CDR1 SGHDT, CDR2 YYEEEE. After removal of 5 bases from V and 2 bases from J, the junction contained 3 bases not matched to a gene. CDR3 DNA sequence: TGTGCCAGCAGGCGGGGGGCTACTGGGGCCAACGTCCTGACTTTC. It specifies CASRRGATGANVLTF. The whole variable domain, filled in from reference TRBV5-6 and TRBJ2-6, reads DAGVTQSPTHLIKTRGQQVTLRCSPKSGHDTVSWYQQALGQGPQFIFQYYEEEERQRGNFPDRFSGHQFPNYSSELNVNALLLGDSALYLCASRRGATGANVLTFGAGSRLTVL.

This clone was counted only a few times. One base away lies a much larger clone, so this may be a sequencing read error. CDR3 sequence reads: CASSQDSEGYTF. The CDR3 DNA reads as TGTGCCAGCAGCCAAGATTCAGAAGGCTACACCTTC. The V call is TRBV7-1, the J call TRBJ1-2; D gene uncertain. TRBV7-1 is identified as an open reading frame with a role that is uncertain. Between the trimmed V and J ends, which lost 5 bases and 8 bases, there was a span of 12 bases. The CDR3 has 12 residues.

This clone was counted between two and nine times. The chain joins TRBV7-9 to TRBJ1-2; D ambiguous. Trimming removed 5 bases from V and 0 bases from J, with 10 bases in between. The CDR3 sequence is 14 residues long. In germline, CDR1 is SEHNR, CDR2 FQNEAQ (reference sequence). The CDR3 spells CASSPGLTNYGYTF. The CDR3 coding sequence is TGTGCCAGCAGCCCGGGATTGACTAACTATGGCTACACCTTC.